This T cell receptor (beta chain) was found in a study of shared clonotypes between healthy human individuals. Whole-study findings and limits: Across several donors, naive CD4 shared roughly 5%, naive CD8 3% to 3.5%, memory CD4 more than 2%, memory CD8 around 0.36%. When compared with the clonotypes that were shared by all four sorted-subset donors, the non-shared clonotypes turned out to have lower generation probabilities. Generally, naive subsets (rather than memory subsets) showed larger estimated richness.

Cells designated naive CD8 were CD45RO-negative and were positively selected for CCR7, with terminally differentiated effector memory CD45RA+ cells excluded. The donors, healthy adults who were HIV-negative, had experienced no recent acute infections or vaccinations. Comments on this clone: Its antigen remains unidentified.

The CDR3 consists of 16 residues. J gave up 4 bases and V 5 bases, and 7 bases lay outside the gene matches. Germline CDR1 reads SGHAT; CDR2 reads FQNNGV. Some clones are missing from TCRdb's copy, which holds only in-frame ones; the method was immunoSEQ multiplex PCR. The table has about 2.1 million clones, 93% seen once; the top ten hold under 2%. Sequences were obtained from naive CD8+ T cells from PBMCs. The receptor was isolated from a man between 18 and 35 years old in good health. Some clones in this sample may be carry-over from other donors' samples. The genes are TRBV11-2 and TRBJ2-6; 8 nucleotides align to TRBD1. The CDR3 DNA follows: TGTGCCAGCAGCACCCGGACAGGGTCCGGGGCCAACGTCCTGACTTTC. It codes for CASSTRTGSGANVLTF.